The 14 T cell receptor beta chains in this list originate from one sample, sequenced in a study of T cells in women clearing cervical HPV infection. The method was immunoSEQ multiplex PCR; TCRdb's version includes in-frame clones alone and lacks a portion of them. The listing contains 20,000 or so clones. The specimen was blood buffy coat. All receptors come from a woman between 18 and 75 years old with a cervical HPV16 infection that either progressed to CIN3+ or cleared (not recorded which).

Comments on this clone: The read is 3 residues too short to cover the CDR3 end, so that end is filled in from the germline J gene. The chain uses TRBV20-1 and TRBJ2-7, with 10 positions matching TRBD2. The length of the CDR3 is 14 residues. Germline V gene data show CDR1 as DFQATT and CDR2 as SNEGSKA (reference sequence). V shed 1 base and J 5 bases; nucleotides not matched to a gene: 5. This CDR3 reads CSARGGLASNEQYF. CDR3 DNA, as far as it was read: TGCAGTGCTAGAGGGGGACTAGCGAGCAACGAG.

As for this clone: The observed sequence ends 3 residues before the CDR3 terminus, with the missing tail filled in from the germline J gene. The chain couples TRBV19 to TRBJ1-6; 10 bases fit TRBD1. The germline gives CDR1 LNHDA, CDR2 SQIVND (reference sequence). The CDR3 is 16 residues long. With 1 base clipped from V and 8 bases from J, the junction kept 5 bases outside the gene matches. This CDR3 reads CASSIATGTGDSPLHF. The DNA read from the CDR3 is TGTGCCAGTAGTATAGCCACCGGGACAGGGGATTCACCC.

Details on this clone: Sequencing ends 3 residues short of the CDR3 end; the germline J gene provides the rest. V usage is TRBV19 and J usage is TRBJ1-6, with a possible D match to TRBD1 (6 bases). Germline-derived CDR1 and CDR2 are LNHDA and SQIVND (reference sequence). The CDR3 is 21 amino acids. V was shortened by 5 bases and J by 3 bases, with 29 bases between the two germline ends. The sequenced part of the CDR3 DNA is TGTGCCAGTAGTTCAAACCCGGACAGTTGGGGTCGTAGGTTCTATAATTCACCC. It yields the protein CASSSNPDSWGRRFYNSP. The whole CDR3 protein reads CASSSNPDSWGRRFYNSPLHF.

Remarks on this clone: Read coverage stops 3 residues before the CDR3 terminus; the germline J gene supplies the remainder. The chain is built from TRBV19 and TRBJ1-1; D gene unclear. There are 13 residues in the CDR3. Germline V gives CDR1 LNHDA, CDR2 SQIVND (reference sequence). V lost 6 bases and J 1 base, leaving 9 bases between the germline ends. The CDR3 loop is CASSRVQNTEAFF. CDR3 DNA (partial): TGTGCCAGTAGCCGGGTCCAGAACACTGAA.

This CDR3 is CSASYSSYNDYTF. The CDR3 DNA, read in part, is TGCAGTGCTAGTTACAGCTCCTACAATGAC. The chain recombines TRBV20-1 with TRBJ1-2; no clear D gene. With the read ending 3 residues before the CDR3 end, the germline J gene is used to fill in that end. CDR3 length equals 13 residues. Looked up from germline, CDR1 is DFQATT and CDR2 is SNEGSKA (reference sequence).

Of note for this clone: The read ends 3 residues early relative to the CDR3; the germline J gene fills the gap. The genes are TRBV16 and TRBJ1-5; 7 bases are a match to TRBD1. Germline V CDR1 and CDR2: KGHSY, FQNENV. The junction had 6 bases not matched to a gene; V was cut back by 1 base and J by 3 bases. The CDR3 runs 16 residues. The DNA read from the CDR3 is TGTGCCAGCAGCCAATACAGGGGAGAGAACAATCAGCCC. This gives the protein CASSQYRGENNQP. The complete CDR3 protein is CASSQYRGENNQPQHF.

Remarks on this clone: With the read ending 3 residues before the CDR3 end, the germline J gene is used to fill in that end. V gene TRBV9 combines with J gene TRBJ2-5, with D uncertain. The germline gives CDR1 SGDLS, CDR2 YYNGEE. The CDR3 is 15 amino acids. The germline V and J ends were trimmed by 0 bases and 0 bases, with 9 bases remaining between them. The sequenced part of the CDR3 DNA is TGTGCCAGCAGCGTAGCTATCACGTACCAAGAGACC. This gives the protein CASSVAITYQET. The whole CDR3 protein reads CASSVAITYQETQYF.

In regard to this clone: The CDR3 end lies 3 residues beyond the end of the read and is filled in from the germline J gene. This sequence joins TRBV7-9 and TRBJ1-5; tentatively, D is TRBD1 (6 bases). Between the trimmed V and J ends, which lost 1 base and 9 bases, there was a span of 7 bases. Germline V gene sequence: CDR1 SEHNR, CDR2 FQNEAQ (reference sequence). The CDR3 is 12 amino acids. The chain's CDR3 is CASSLETGPQHF. Partial CDR3 DNA: TGTGCCAGCAGCTTAGAGACAGGGCCC.

For this clone: The observed sequence ends 3 residues before the CDR3 terminus, with the missing tail filled in from the germline J gene. The genes are TRBV7-2 and TRBJ1-4; TRBD1 aligns across 10 bases. The CDR3 covers 14 residues. Germline trimming cut 5 bases from V and 5 bases from J; bases unmatched to any gene: 2. Germline V lookup: CDR1 SGHTA, CDR2 FQGNSA. The CDR3 DNA, read in part, is TGTGCCAGCAGCCCGGACAGGGGGAATGAAAAA. This gives the protein CASSPDRGNEK. The complete CDR3 protein is CASSPDRGNEKLFF.

This chain's CDR3 is CASSPLAPSHNEQFF. CDR3 bases read: TGTGCCAGCAGTCCTCTAGCCCCGTCCCACAATGAG. The V call is TRBV7-9, the J call TRBJ2-1, with D perhaps TRBD2 (5 bases). The CDR3 is cut off 3 residues early in the read; its end comes from the germline J gene. The CDR3 loop spans 15 amino acids. Trimming pared 6 bases from V and 5 bases from J, leaving 17 bases between. Germline CDR1 is SEHNR and CDR2 is FQNEAQ (reference sequence).

Concerning this clone: The observed sequence ends 3 residues before the CDR3 terminus, with the missing tail filled in from the germline J gene. V gene TRBV5-1 combines with J gene TRBJ1-2; tentatively, D is TRBD1 (5 bases). The CDR3 totals 15 residues. Looked up from germline, CDR1 is SGHRS and CDR2 is YFSETQ. CDR3 region: CASSLDTTGTKSYTF. The DNA read from the CDR3 is TGCGCCAGCAGCTTGGATACCACCGGGACTAAGAGC.

Turning to this clone: The read is 3 residues too short to cover the CDR3 end, so that end is filled in from the germline J gene. The chain uses TRBV11-2 and TRBJ2-5, with D possibly matching TRBD1 (5 bases). Germline V CDR1 and CDR2: SGHAT, FQNNGV. The CDR3 is 13 amino acids. Trimming removed 1 base from V and 3 bases from J, with 6 bases in between. The CDR3 DNA, read in part, is TGTGCCAGCAGCTTAGGCAGGGAAGAGACC. Its protein product is CASSLGREET. In full, the CDR3 is CASSLGREETQYF.

To note about this clone: The read falls 3 residues short of the CDR3 end, and the missing part is taken from the germline J gene. The chain links TRBV5-4 to TRBJ2-3; D is perhaps TRBD2 (5 bases). This CDR3 has 15 residues. Germline values: CDR1 SGHNT, CDR2 YYREEE (reference sequence). This CDR3 is CASSRAYSGKETQYF. Incomplete CDR3 DNA: TGTGCCAGCAGCAGGGCCTATTCGGGGAAAGAGACG.

Note on this clone: Read coverage stops 3 residues before the CDR3 terminus; the germline J gene supplies the remainder. The chain employs TRBV11-3 and TRBJ1-1; possibly TRBD1 for D (6 bases). CDR3 size: 14 residues. Looked up from germline, CDR1 is SGHNT and CDR2 is YENEEA. V gave up 2 bases and J gave up 3 bases, with 10 bases separating them. CDR3 DNA (partial): TGTGCCAGCAGCTTACAGGGGAGGGACACTGAA. Protein: CASSLQGRDTE. The entire CDR3 is CASSLQGRDTEAFF.